These 11 T cell receptor beta chains were sequenced from one sample in a study of T cells in Graves' hyperthyroidism and ophthalmopathy. TCR beta CDR3 region amplification was performed from RNA transcripts. The HTBI set primed first-round TCR CDR3 RT-PCR. TCRdb fed the multiplex PCR reads into MiXCR, producing one record per CDR3 protein. This table holds hundreds of thousands of distinct CDR3 sequences, roughly 37% found once. The sequenced material came from blood. These receptors all stem from a man younger than 35 with Graves' hyperthyroidism.

V gene TRBV20-1 combines with J gene TRBJ1-5, with D perhaps TRBD1 (5 bases). Trimming removed 5 bases at V and 4 bases at J, with 9 bases between. Germline V lookup: CDR1 DFQATT, CDR2 SNEGSKA (reference sequence). The CDR3 is made up of 12 amino acids. This CDR3 reads CSAWDGNQPQHF. The DNA for the CDR3 is TGCAGTGCTTGGGACGGGAATCAGCCCCAGCATTTT.

This clonotype appeared a few times. The chain recombines TRBV7-2 with TRBJ1-5; tentative D call: TRBD1 (5 bases). Per the germline V gene, CDR1 is SGHTA and CDR2 is FQGNSA. This CDR3 is 15 amino acids long. Trimming removed 1 base from V and 3 bases from J, with 10 bases in between. CDR3 amino acids: CASSLVAGNNQPQHF. CDR3 nucleotide sequence: TGTGCCAGCAGCTTAGTTGCAGGGAACAATCAGCCCCAGCATTTT.

This clonotype was detected many times. The chain has TRBV5-1 and TRBJ2-5; a possible D gene is TRBD2 (6 bases). Between the trimmed V and J ends, which lost 1 base and 2 bases, there was a span of 9 bases. From germline, CDR1 is SGHRS and CDR2 YFSETQ. The CDR3 runs 14 residues. CDR3 DNA: TGCGCCAGCAGCTTGACGGGAGATCAAGAGACCCAGTACTTC. As protein: CASSLTGDQETQYF.

Turning to this clonotype: Given the absence of the conserved phenylalanine or tryptophan at the CDR3 end, a read error is likely. CDR3 bases: TGTGCCAGCAGCCGGACGACTAATCAGCCCCAGCATCTT. Residues: CASSRTTNQPQHL. The chain joins TRBV7-2 to TRBJ1-5; D gene ambiguous. The V and J ends lost 5 bases and 4 bases respectively, with 9 bases between them. This CDR3 is 13 amino acids long. Germline CDR1 reads SGHTA; CDR2 reads FQGNSA.

The chain carries TRBV20-1 and TRBJ2-3, with D tentatively TRBD1 (6 bases). V was pared by 0 bases and J by 5 bases, with 12 bases between. Looked up from germline, CDR1 is DFQATT and CDR2 is SNEGSKA (reference sequence). This CDR3 spans 14 amino acids. The CDR3 region has the DNA TGCAGTGCTAGAGATCCCCAGGGGAAAGATACGCAGTATTTT. It is translated as CSARDPQGKDTQYF.

The rearrangement links TRBV20-1 to TRBJ1-1, with a possible D match to TRBD1 (5 bases). The CDR3 consists of 14 residues. V dropped 1 base and J dropped 1 base, with 10 bases sitting between them. Germline assignment: CDR1 DFQATT and CDR2 SNEGSKA (reference sequence). Here the CDR3 DNA reads TGCAGTGCTAGAGTGTCAGGGCGGAACACTGAAGCTTTCTTT. Its protein product is CSARVSGRNTEAFF.

This clonotype was counted only a few times. The chain carries TRBV7-8 and TRBJ2-2; weak D call: TRBD1 (5 bases). Germline lookup yields CDR1 SGHVS and CDR2 FQNEAQ. Trimming removed 6 bases from V and 0 bases from J, with 14 bases in between. This CDR3 is 16 amino acids long. CDR3 loop: CASRQRQSANTGELFF. The CDR3 DNA reads TGTGCCAGCAGGCAAAGACAGTCTGCGAACACCGGGGAGCTGTTTTTT.

In this sample, this clonotype turned up a few times. The chain combines TRBV7-8 with TRBJ2-2, with D perhaps TRBD1 (6 bases). Germline lookup yields CDR1 SGHVS and CDR2 FQNEAQ. The V and J ends lost 0 bases and 3 bases respectively, with 11 bases between them. This CDR3 comprises 16 residues. CDR3 DNA sequence: TGTGCCAGCAGCTTAGCAGCCAGGGGTTACACCGGGGAGCTGTTTTTT. This sequence encodes CASSLAARGYTGELFF.

A word on this clonotype: Just one base apart from a much larger clone, this may be a read error. The rearrangement links TRBV7-9 to TRBJ1-2; 9 bases are a match to TRBD1. CDR1 is SEHNR, CDR2 FQNEAQ, per germline (reference sequence). CDR3 length: 15 amino acids. For the CDR3, the DNA is TGTACCAGCAGCCTCTGGGACAGGGAGGACCAGGGCTACACCTTC. It is translated as CTSSLWDREDQGYTF.

The chain couples TRBV5-1 to TRBJ2-5; D is possibly TRBD2 (6 bases). The germline V and J ends were trimmed by 7 bases and 1 base, with 14 bases remaining between them. Germline loops: CDR1 SGHRS, CDR2 YFSETQ. The CDR3 is made up of 14 amino acids. This CDR3 reads CASWMAGFQETQYF. Here the CDR3 DNA reads TGCGCCAGCTGGATGGCGGGGTTCCAAGAGACCCAGTACTTC. The full variable domain, rest sourced from reference TRBV5-1 and TRBJ2-5, is KAGVTQTPRYLIKTRGQQVTLSCSPISGHRSVSWYQQTPGQGLQFLFEYFSETQRNKGNFPGRFSGRQFSNSRSEMNVSTLELGDSALYLCASWMAGFQETQYFGPGTRLLVL.

J is TRBJ1-4 and V is TRBV7-3; maybe TRBD1 (5 bases). The ends were cut back, 4 bases at V and 7 bases at J, with 19 bases in the middle. There are 16 residues in the CDR3. Germline lookup yields CDR1 SGHTA and CDR2 FQGTGA. DNA of the CDR3: TGTGCCAGCAGCTCTGGGGGTGGGGACCGCGCTGAAAAACTGTTTTTT. Translating gives CASSSGGGDRAEKLFF.